This T cell receptor (beta chain) was identified during a study of T-cell reconstitution after alpha-beta-depleted transplantation in children. Study results and caveats: Newly produced T cells mostly accounted for T-cell counts and diversity one year post-transplant.

V dropped 3 bases and J dropped 7 bases, with 18 bases sitting between them. Germline CDR1 is SGHVS and CDR2 is FQNEAQ. The CDR3 is 15 residues long. This clonotype was recorded many times. The antigen is undetermined. Preparation of the TCRbeta library involved a method that used unique molecular identifiers. From the PCR reads, TCRdb called clonotypes with MiXCR, one entry per CDR3 protein. Of roughly 82,000 distinct CDR3 sequences in the sample, over 12% were seen once. Sample: PBMCs, mostly from graft donor cells, taken 180 days after TCRalphabeta/CD19-depleted stem cell transplant. The J gene is TRBJ1-2, the V gene TRBV7-8; TRBD1 might be the D (6 bases). The receptor's source is a male patient under 10 years old who had a stem cell transplant for acute lymphoblastic leukemia, so the T cells may come from the graft donor. Here the CDR3 reads CASSFLGGWDGGYTF. The CDR3 region has the DNA TGTGCCAGCAGCTTCCTAGGGGGTTGGGACGGTGGCTACACCTTC. The entire variable domain, with the rest obtained from reference TRBV7-8 and TRBJ1-2, is as follows: GAGVSQSPRYKVAKRGQDVALRCDPISGHVSLFWYQQALGQGPEFLTYFQNEAQLDKSGLPSDRFFAERPEGSVSTLKIQRTQQEDSAVYLCASSFLGGWDGGYTFGSGTRLTVV.